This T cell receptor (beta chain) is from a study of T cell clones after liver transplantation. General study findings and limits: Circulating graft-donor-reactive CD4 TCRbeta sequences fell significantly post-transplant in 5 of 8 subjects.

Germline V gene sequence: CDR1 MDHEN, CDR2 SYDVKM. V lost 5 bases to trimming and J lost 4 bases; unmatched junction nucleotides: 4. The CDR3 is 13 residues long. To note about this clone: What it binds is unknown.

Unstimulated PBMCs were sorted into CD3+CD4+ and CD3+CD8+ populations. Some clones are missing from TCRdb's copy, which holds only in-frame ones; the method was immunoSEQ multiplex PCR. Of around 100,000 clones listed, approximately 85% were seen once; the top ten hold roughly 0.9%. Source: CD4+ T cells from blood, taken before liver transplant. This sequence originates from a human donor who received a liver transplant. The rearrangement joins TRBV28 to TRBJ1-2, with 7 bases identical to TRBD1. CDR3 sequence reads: CASSLGQLYGYTF. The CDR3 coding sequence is TGTGCCAGCAGTCTGGGACAGCTCTATGGCTACACCTTC.